This T cell receptor beta chain is drawn from a study of T cell changes during pregnancy in multiple sclerosis. Sequenced by immunoSEQ multiplex PCR; TCRdb stores in-frame clones only, minus some. The sample lists around 100,000 clones; 80% to 95% were seen once. Germline V gives CDR1 SGDLS, CDR2 YYNGEE. The CDR3 loop spans 13 amino acids. V trimming: 7 bases; J trimming: 0 bases; junction bases outside the gene matches: 4. This chain links TRBV9 with TRBJ2-7; 7 bases match TRBD1. The receptor comes from a female donor with multiple sclerosis, enrolled in a pregnancy study. Specimen: peripheral blood, collected in the third trimester of pregnancy. CDR3 region: CASGTANSYEQYF. The CDR3 nucleotides read TGTGCCAGCGGGACAGCAAACTCCTACGAGCAGTACTTC.